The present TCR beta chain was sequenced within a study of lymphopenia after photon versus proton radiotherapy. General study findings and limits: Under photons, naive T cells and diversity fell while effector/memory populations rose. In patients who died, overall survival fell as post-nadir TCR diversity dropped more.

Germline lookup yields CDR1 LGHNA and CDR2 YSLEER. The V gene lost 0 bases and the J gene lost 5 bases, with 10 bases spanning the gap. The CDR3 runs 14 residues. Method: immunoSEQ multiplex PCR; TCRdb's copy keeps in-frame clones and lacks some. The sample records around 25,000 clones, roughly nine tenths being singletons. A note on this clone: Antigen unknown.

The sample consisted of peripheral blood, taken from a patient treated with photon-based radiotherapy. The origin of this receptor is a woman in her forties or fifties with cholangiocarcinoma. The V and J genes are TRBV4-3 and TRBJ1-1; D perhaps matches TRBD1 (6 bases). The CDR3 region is CASSQDRGATEAFF. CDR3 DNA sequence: TGCGCCAGCAGCCAAGATCGGGGGGCAACTGAAGCTTTCTTT.